These 9 T cell receptor beta chains originate from one sample sequenced in a study of cytomegalovirus exposure and HLA in healthy donors. Amplification used 60 Vbeta primers and 13 Jbeta primers. Sequencing was performed with immunoSEQ multiplex PCR; in TCRdb, only in-frame clones are kept and a portion is missing. Here the sample spans over 150,000 clones, approximately 80% being singletons. The sequencing sample was made of PBMCs. The receptor source for this set is a woman between 25 and 40 years old in good health and CMV-seronegative.

This clone has only a few counts. This rearrangement joins TRBV5-8 to TRBJ1-2; D is undetermined. Trimming took off 1 base at V and 2 bases at J, with 15 bases between the two ends. This CDR3 region has 16 residues. Germline values: CDR1 SGHTS, CDR2 YDEGEE. The CDR3: CASSLLAARANYGYTF. DNA for the CDR3: TGTGCCAGCAGCTTGCTGGCCGCGCGAGCGAACTATGGCTACACCTTC.

The rearrangement uses TRBV2 and TRBJ2-3; 9 nucleotides line up with TRBD1. Germline V gene lookup returns CDR1 SNHLY and CDR2 FYNNEI. With V trimmed by 8 bases and J by 5 bases, 14 bases remained unmatched. This CDR3 region has 16 residues. CDR3 coding DNA: TGTGCCAGCGGGCCCGGGACAGGGTTTCTAAGAGATACGCAGTATTTT. It codes for CASGPGTGFLRDTQYF.

This clone was counted only a few times. This chain connects TRBV27 to TRBJ2-1; 7 nucleotides agree with TRBD1. CDR3 size: 13 residues. The trim removed 7 bases at V and 4 bases at J, leaving 4 bases unmatched. Germline-derived CDR1 and CDR2 are MNHEY and SMNVEV (reference sequence). CDR3 residues: CASKGGGYNEQFF. DNA of the CDR3: TGTGCCAGCAAAGGGGGCGGATACAATGAGCAGTTCTTC.

This chain links TRBV11-2 with TRBJ2-3; 9 bases agree with TRBD1. V trimming: 6 bases; J trimming: 4 bases; junction bases outside the gene matches: 11. Germline CDR1 and CDR2: SGHAT and FQNNGV. CDR3 length equals 16 residues. The DNA of the CDR3 is TGTGCCAGCAGACCCGGGACAGGGAAGTTTGCAGATACGCAGTATTTT. Translating gives CASRPGTGKFADTQYF.

This chain links TRBV6-5 with TRBJ2-7, with D possibly TRBD2 on 5 matching bases. V was shortened by 6 bases and J by 4 bases, with 19 bases between the two germline ends. This CDR3 is 15 amino acids long. CDR1 and CDR2 (germline): MNHEY, SVGAGI. CDR3 nucleotide sequence: TGTGCCAGCAGACTAAATAGCGTTTTCTCATACGAGCAGTACTTC. The encoded protein is CASRLNSVFSYEQYF.

This clone has just a few counts. V gene TRBV5-5 combines with J gene TRBJ2-1, with a possible D match to TRBD1 (5 bases). The germline CDR1 and CDR2 sequences are SGHKS and YYEKEE (reference sequence). This CDR3 has 15 amino acids. V lost 3 bases and J 2 bases, leaving 12 bases between the germline ends. CDR3 sequence (DNA): TGTGCCAGCAGCTCAGACAGATCCACCTACAATGAGCAGTTCTTC. It codes for CASSSDRSTYNEQFF.

V gene TRBV5-1 combines with J gene TRBJ2-7, with D possibly being TRBD2 (5 bases). V lost 4 bases, J lost 0 bases, and 5 bases lay in between. CDR1 and CDR2 (germline): SGHRS, YFSETQ. The CDR3 has 12 residues. DNA of the CDR3: TGCGCCAGCAGCGGGAGCTCCTACGAGCAGTACTTC. Translating gives CASSGSSYEQYF.

The genes are TRBV19 and TRBJ1-5; D remains ambiguous. CDR3 length: 15 residues. Germline lookup yields CDR1 LNHDA and CDR2 SQIVND (reference sequence). V was clipped by 3 bases and J by 7 bases, with 16 bases between them. Here the CDR3 DNA reads TGTGCCAGTAGTATTGAATGGGTAGGAGGGCAGCCCCAGCATTTT. Translated, it gives CASSIEWVGGQPQHF.

This sequence joins TRBV7-9 and TRBJ1-6, with a tentative D call TRBD1 (6 bases). CDR3 length: 16 residues. Germline CDR1 is SEHNR and CDR2 is FQNEAQ (reference sequence). Trimming took off 0 bases at V and 8 bases at J, with 14 bases between the two ends. The CDR3 DNA sequence: TGTGCCAGCAGCTTAGCAGGGGACATGTGGGATTCACCCCTCCACTTT. Protein sequence: CASSLAGDMWDSPLHF.